The rows below give T cell receptor beta chains drawn from one sample of a study of blood T cell repertoires in COVID-19. Generated by immunoSEQ multiplex PCR, the TCRdb table keeps only in-frame clones and is missing some. This table holds around 100,000 clones, about 80% found once. The sequenced sample was peripheral blood. These receptors were collected from a human donor in a cohort sampled during active COVID-19. Both conserved end residues are part of each CDR3. D genes are given only for firm matches. The size of a clone is reported for some rows only, either as once, few or many, or as a class for expanded clones.

abundance	d_gene	v_gene	j_gene	CDR3aa	CDR3nt
-	-	TRBV7-2	TRBJ2-2	CASSLNPGGGTGELFF	TGTGCCAGCAGCTTAAATCCAGGGGGAGGAACCGGGGAGCTGTTTTTT
-	TRBD1	TRBV18	TRBJ1-2	CASSPRPQGAVAGANYGYTF	TGTGCCAGCTCACCACGGCCACAGGGGGCAGTCGCCGGGGCGAACTATGGCTACACCTTC
-	-	TRBV7-9	TRBJ1-4	CASIPSQVNEKLFF	TGTGCCAGCATCCCCTCCCAGGTTAACGAAAAACTGTTTTTT
-	-	TRBV11-2	TRBJ1-4	CASSLVGWLNEKLFF	TGTGCCAGCAGCTTAGTTGGCTGGCTGAATGAAAAACTGTTTTTT
-	-	TRBV5-8	TRBJ2-1	CASSPGTISYNEQFF	TGTGCCAGCAGCCCCGGGACAATCTCCTACAATGAGCAGTTCTTC
-	-	TRBV7-2	TRBJ1-2	CASSLVGNYGYTF	TGTGCCAGCAGCTTAGTCGGGAACTATGGCTACACCTTC
-	-	TRBV6-5	TRBJ2-2	CASSYSKGEYTGELFF	TGTGCCAGCAGTTACTCGAAGGGGGAGTACACCGGGGAGCTGTTTTTT
-	-	TRBV6-6	TRBJ2-5	CASSYSSMGEETQYF	TGTGCCAGCAGTTACTCGAGTATGGGAGAAGAGACCCAGTACTTC
-	-	TRBV4-2	TRBJ1-2	CASSPPGLTNYGYTF	TGTGCCAGCAGCCCGCCGGGACTCACGAACTATGGCTACACCTTC
-	TRBD2	TRBV11-3	TRBJ2-1	CASSLASSAGGPYNEQFF	TGTGCCAGCAGCTTAGCTAGTTCCGCGGGGGGCCCTTACAATGAGCAGTTCTTC
-	TRBD1	TRBV7-2	TRBJ1-2	CASSLDRGYGYTF	TGTGCCAGCAGCTTAGACAGGGGTTATGGCTACACCTTC
-	TRBD1	TRBV7-2	TRBJ1-1	CASSRDRANTEAFF	TGTGCCAGCAGCCGGGACAGGGCAAACACTGAAGCTTTCTTT
-	-	TRBV7-9	TRBJ1-5	CASSDFNQPQHF	TGTGCCAGCAGCGACTTTAATCAGCCCCAGCATTTT
-	-	TRBV18	TRBJ1-2	CASSPLPDKTYGYTF	TGTGCCAGCTCACCACTCCCGGACAAGACCTATGGCTACACCTTC
-	-	TRBV20-1	TRBJ2-4	CSASWPILAKNIQYF	TGCAGTGCTAGTTGGCCGATTCTAGCCAAAAACATTCAGTACTTC
-	-	TRBV18	TRBJ2-5	CASSPPQGQETQYF	TGTGCCAGCTCACCACCCCAGGGCCAAGAGACCCAGTACTTC
-	-	TRBV2	TRBJ1-4	CASSEHQGWKLFF	TGTGCCAGCAGTGAGCACCAGGGTTGGAAACTGTTTTTT
-	TRBD2	TRBV6-4	TRBJ2-1	CASRAGNEQFF	TGTGCCAGCAGAGCGGGGAATGAGCAGTTCTTC
-	TRBD2	TRBV4-3	TRBJ2-1	CASSHSGGGENEQFF	TGCGCCAGCAGCCATTCCGGCGGGGGGGAAAATGAGCAGTTCTTC
-	-	TRBV11-3	TRBJ2-7	CASSFLLGSTYEQYF	TGTGCCAGCAGCTTCCTTCTAGGCAGCACCTACGAGCAGTACTTC
-	-	TRBV6-6	TRBJ2-2	CASRRQSSGTGELFF	TGTGCCAGCAGACGACAGAGTTCGGGCACCGGGGAGCTGTTTTTT
-	-	TRBV7-2	TRBJ2-5	CASSLSIPTRETQYF	TGTGCCAGCAGCTTGTCCATCCCGACAAGAGAGACCCAGTACTTC
-	-	TRBV7-8	TRBJ2-3	CASTRSLFGTDTQYF	TGTGCCAGCACCCGCTCCCTTTTCGGCACAGATACGCAGTATTTT
once	TRBD1	TRBV4-2	TRBJ2-7	CASSLRTGTYEQYF	TGTGCCAGCAGCCTTCGGACAGGGACCTACGAGCAGTACTTC
-	-	TRBV3-1/TRBV3-2	TRBJ2-5	CASSRHGETQYF	TGTGCCAGCAGCCGCCACGGGGAGACCCAGTACTTC
-	TRBD1	TRBV29-1	TRBJ1-1	CSVGQRLTLEAFF	TGCAGCGTGGGACAGCGTTTAACACTTGAAGCTTTCTTT
-	-	TRBV27	TRBJ2-7	CASSSGGRAAIFHEQYF	TGTGCCAGCAGTTCCGGAGGGCGCGCGGCTATTTTTCACGAGCAGTACTTC
-	TRBD1	TRBV28	TRBJ1-4	CASSSGGLGEKLFF	TGTGCCAGCAGTTCAGGGGGGCTCGGGGAAAAACTGTTTTTT
-	-	TRBV9	TRBJ2-7	CASSPRPASYEQYF	TGTGCCAGCAGCCCGAGGCCCGCCTCCTACGAGCAGTACTTC
-	TRBD1	TRBV6-5	TRBJ2-7	CASRVFQGELEQYF	TGTGCCAGCAGGGTCTTCCAGGGGGAACTGGAGCAGTACTTC
-	-	TRBV5-1	TRBJ1-1	CASSLAVGLNTEAFF	TGCGCCAGCAGCTTGGCCGTGGGGCTGAACACTGAAGCTTTCTTT
-	TRBD1	TRBV13	TRBJ2-2	CASSHGQAPVGELFF	TGTGCCAGCAGCCATGGACAGGCGCCAGTCGGGGAGCTGTTTTTT
once	-	TRBV6-6	TRBJ1-6	CASSYSRGQNSPLHF	TGTGCCAGCAGTTACTCGAGGGGACAAAATTCACCCCTCCACTTT
-	-	TRBV14	TRBJ2-5	CASSQVRRTTQYF	TGTGCCAGCAGCCAAGTAAGGAGGACGACCCAGTACTTC
-	-	TRBV6-1	TRBJ1-2	CASSEFYTPSTF	TGTGCCAGCAGTGAGTTCTACACCCCTAGCACCTTC
-	-	TRBV28	TRBJ2-3	CASSFLYETSTDTQYF	TGTGCCAGCAGCTTCCTGTATGAAACTAGCACAGATACGCAGTATTTT
-	-	TRBV6-5	TRBJ2-7	CASSTQGGPNYEQYF	TGTGCCAGCAGTACACAGGGGGGGCCCAACTACGAGCAGTACTTC
once	-	TRBV6-5	TRBJ2-5	CASNKAPGEETQYF	TGTGCCAGCAATAAGGCCCCGGGGGAGGAGACCCAGTACTTC
-	-	TRBV7-2	TRBJ2-7	CASSLGPGGYEQYF	TGTGCCAGCAGCTTAGGCCCCGGAGGCTACGAGCAGTACTTC
-	-	TRBV10-1	TRBJ2-7	CASTHTGIYEQYF	TGCGCCAGCACACATACAGGGATCTACGAGCAGTACTTC
-	-	TRBV6-2/TRBV6-3	TRBJ2-2	CASSYLPTVGGGSSEELFF	TGTGCCAGCAGTTATCTCCCCACCGTAGGGGGGGGCTCGAGCGAGGAGCTGTTTTTT
-	TRBD1	TRBV18	TRBJ2-7	CASSRDRSNPYEQYF	TGTGCCAGCTCACGGGACAGAAGCAACCCCTACGAGCAGTACTTC
-	-	TRBV5-1	TRBJ2-1	CASSLFPGLGQFF	TGCGCCAGCAGCTTGTTTCCGGGTCTCGGGCAGTTCTTC
-	-	TRBV6-5	TRBJ1-5	CASRGNSGNQPQHF	TGTGCCAGCAGGGGCAACAGTGGGAATCAGCCCCAGCATTTT
-	TRBD1	TRBV5-5	TRBJ2-1	CASSRGTGGSYNEQFF	TGTGCCAGCAGCCGGGGGACAGGGGGCTCCTACAATGAGCAGTTCTTC
-	TRBD2	TRBV7-2	TRBJ2-5	CASSRSGGEQETQYF	TGTGCCAGCAGCCGTAGCGGGGGGGAACAAGAGACCCAGTACTTC
-	-	TRBV20-1	TRBJ1-2	CSASGGDGYTF	TGCAGTGCCTCGGGAGGGGATGGCTACACCTTC
-	-	TRBV3-1/TRBV3-2	TRBJ2-3	CASSQAPVDTQYF	TGTGCCAGCAGCCAAGCCCCGGTAGATACGCAGTATTTT
-	TRBD1	TRBV7-8	TRBJ2-3	CASSRQGALSSTDTQYF	TGTGCCAGCAGCCGTCAGGGGGCCCTTTCTAGCACAGATACGCAGTATTTT
once	TRBD1	TRBV5-1	TRBJ2-5	CASSLKTGVETQYF	TGCGCCAGCAGCTTGAAGACAGGGGTGGAGACCCAGTACTTC